The sample holds a few counts of the clone carrying this TCR beta chain. TCRdb ran MiXCR on the RT-PCR reads and lists one entry per CDR3 protein. The data show approximately 150,000 distinct CDR3 sequences, over 30% seen once. This entry is derived from a study of patients and donors after allogeneic stem cell transplantation. The CDR3 totals 10 residues. Trimming pared 6 bases from V and 3 bases from J, leaving 0 bases between. CDR1 is MDHEN and CDR2 is SYDVKM in the germline V gene. This chain uses TRBV28 with TRBJ2-1; the D is unclear. Sequencing was done on a sample of blood, either unsorted or a sorted T cell fraction (not recorded which). The receptor comes from a human donor who was either an allogeneic HSCT recipient or a stem cell or donor lymphocyte infusion donor (not recorded which). It is not recorded whose cells these are; they may come from a transplant donor. DNA for the CDR3: TGTGCCAGCAGCTACAATGAGCAGTTCTTC. As protein: CASSYNEQFF.